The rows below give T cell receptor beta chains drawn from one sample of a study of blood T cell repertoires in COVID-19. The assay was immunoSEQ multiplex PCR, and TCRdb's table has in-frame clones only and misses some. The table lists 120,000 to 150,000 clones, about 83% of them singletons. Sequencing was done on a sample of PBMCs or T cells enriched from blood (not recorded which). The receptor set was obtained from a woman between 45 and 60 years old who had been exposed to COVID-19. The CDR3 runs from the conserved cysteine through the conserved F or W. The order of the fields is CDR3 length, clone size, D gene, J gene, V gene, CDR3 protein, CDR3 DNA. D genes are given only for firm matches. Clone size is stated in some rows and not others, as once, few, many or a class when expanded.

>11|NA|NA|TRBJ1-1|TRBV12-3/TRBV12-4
CASIQTGEAFF
TGTGCCAGCATTCAAACAGGTGAAGCTTTCTTT
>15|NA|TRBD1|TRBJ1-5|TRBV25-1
CASSKGTGGNQPQHF
TGTGCCAGCAGTAAAGGGACAGGGGGAAATCAGCCCCAGCATTTT
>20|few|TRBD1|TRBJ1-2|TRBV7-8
CASSPELRDRGRRWNYGYTF
TGTGCCAGCAGCCCCGAACTCCGGGACAGGGGGCGTCGTTGGAACTATGGCTACACCTTC
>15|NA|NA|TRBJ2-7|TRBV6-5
CASSYSYSPSYEQYF
TGTGCCAGCAGTTACTCGTACAGTCCCTCCTACGAGCAGTACTTC
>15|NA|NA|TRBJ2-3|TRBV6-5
CASRGAGKSTDTQYF
TGTGCCAGCCGGGGGGCAGGGAAGAGCACAGATACGCAGTATTTT
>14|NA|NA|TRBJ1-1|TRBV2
CASSEREMNTEAFF
TGTGCCAGCAGTGAACGAGAGATGAACACTGAAGCTTTCTTT
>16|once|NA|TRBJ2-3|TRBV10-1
CASSENDNPSTDTQYF
TGCGCCAGCAGTGAGAACGACAACCCTAGCACAGATACGCAGTATTTT
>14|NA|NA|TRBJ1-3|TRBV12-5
CATREQGSGNTIYF
TGTGCTACACGGGAGCAGGGCTCTGGAAACACCATATATTTT
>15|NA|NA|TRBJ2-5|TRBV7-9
CASSWAGSRGETQYF
TGTGCCAGCAGCTGGGCGGGGAGTCGGGGGGAGACCCAGTACTTC
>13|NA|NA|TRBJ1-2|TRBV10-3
CAISGKGATGYTF
TGTGCCATCAGTGGCAAGGGAGCGACTGGCTACACCTTC
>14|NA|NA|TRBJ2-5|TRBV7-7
CASSPGGPQETQYF
TGTGCTAGCAGCCCCGGGGGTCCCCAAGAGACCCAGTACTTC
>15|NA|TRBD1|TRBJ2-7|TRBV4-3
CASSQARDSVYEQYF
TGCGCCAGCAGCCAAGCCCGGGACAGTGTCTACGAGCAGTACTTC
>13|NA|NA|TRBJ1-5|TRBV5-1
CASRRASNQPQHF
TGCGCCAGCAGGCGCGCGTCCAATCAGCCCCAGCATTTT
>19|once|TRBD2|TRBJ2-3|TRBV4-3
CASSQDEGLAGGFADTQYF
TGCGCCAGCAGCCAAGATGAGGGACTAGCGGGAGGTTTCGCAGATACGCAGTATTTT
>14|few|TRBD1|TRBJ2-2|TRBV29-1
CSVGRTGNTGELFF
TGCAGCGTTGGCAGGACAGGGAACACCGGGGAGCTGTTTTTT
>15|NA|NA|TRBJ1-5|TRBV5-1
CASSFSSGGNQPQHF
TGCGCCAGCAGCTTTAGTTCTGGAGGCAATCAGCCCCAGCATTTT
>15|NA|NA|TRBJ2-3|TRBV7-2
CASSLGGDLPDTQYF
TGTGCCAGCAGCTTAGGCGGGGACTTACCAGATACGCAGTATTTT
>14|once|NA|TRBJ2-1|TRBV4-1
CASSQGQGGNEQFF
TGCGCCAGCAGCCAAGGTCAGGGCGGCAATGAGCAGTTCTTC
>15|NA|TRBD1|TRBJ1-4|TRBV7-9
CASSFGTGSNEKLFF
TGTGCCAGCAGCTTTGGGACAGGGTCTAATGAAAAACTGTTTTTT
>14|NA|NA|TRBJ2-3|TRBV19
CASSIDRGTDTQYF
TGTGCCAGTAGTATAGACAGGGGCACAGATACGCAGTATTTT
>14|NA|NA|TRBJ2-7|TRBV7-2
CASSPQGGTYEQYF
TGTGCCAGCAGCCCCCAAGGGGGAACCTACGAGCAGTACTTC
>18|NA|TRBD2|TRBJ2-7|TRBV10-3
CAISGLAGGSGLDYEQYF
TGTGCCATCAGTGGATTAGCGGGGGGGTCCGGGTTGGACTACGAGCAGTACTTC
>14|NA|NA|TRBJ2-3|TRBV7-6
CASSPGFSTDTQYF
TGTGCCAGCAGCCCGGGTTTCAGCACAGATACGCAGTATTTT
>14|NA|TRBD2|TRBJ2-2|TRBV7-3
CASSLKGGSGELFF
TGTGCCAGCAGCCTTAAGGGAGGGTCCGGGGAGCTGTTTTTT
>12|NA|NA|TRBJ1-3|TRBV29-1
CSVEEPGVPILF
TGCAGCGTTGAAGAACCCGGGGTCCCTATCCTTTTT
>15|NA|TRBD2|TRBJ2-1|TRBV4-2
CASTLLAGGRNEQFF
TGTGCCAGCACACTCCTAGCGGGGGGGCGCAATGAGCAGTTCTTC
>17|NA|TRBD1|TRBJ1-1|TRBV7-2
CASSLPPTGAKGGEAFF
TGTGCCAGCAGCTTACCCCCGACAGGGGCCAAGGGCGGTGAAGCTTTCTTT
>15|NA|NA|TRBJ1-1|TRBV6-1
CASSEYGGLNTEAFF
TGTGCCAGCAGTGAATACGGAGGATTGAACACTGAAGCTTTCTTT
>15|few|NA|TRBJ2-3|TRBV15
CATSRDMLASDTQYF
TGTGCCACCAGCAGAGATATGCTAGCGTCAGATACGCAGTATTTT
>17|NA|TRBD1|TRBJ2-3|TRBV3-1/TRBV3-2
CASSPMRGTGHTDTQYF
TGTGCCAGCAGCCCTATGCGCGGGACAGGGCACACAGATACGCAGTATTTT
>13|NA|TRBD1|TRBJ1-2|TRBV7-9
CASSRTGADGYTF
TGTGCCAGCAGTCGGACAGGGGCAGATGGCTACACCTTC
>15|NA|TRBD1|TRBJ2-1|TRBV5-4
CASSPARTGVHEQFF
TGTGCCAGCAGCCCAGCCCGGACAGGGGTTCATGAGCAGTTCTTC
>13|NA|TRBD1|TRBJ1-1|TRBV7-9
CASSLTGYTEAFF
TGTGCCAGCAGCTTGACAGGGTACACTGAAGCTTTCTTT
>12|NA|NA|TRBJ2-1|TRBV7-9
CASSLRWGEQFF
TGTGCCAGCAGCTTAAGGTGGGGCGAGCAGTTCTTC
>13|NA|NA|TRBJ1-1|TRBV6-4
CASSVLLNTEAFF
TGTGCCAGCAGTGTCCTTCTGAACACTGAAGCTTTCTTT
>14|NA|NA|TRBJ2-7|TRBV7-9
CASSSDRFPYEQYF
TGTGCCAGCAGCTCCGACAGGTTCCCCTACGAGCAGTACTTC
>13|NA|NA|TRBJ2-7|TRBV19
CASSTGQSYEQYF
TGTGCCAGTAGTACTGGGCAATCCTACGAGCAGTACTTC
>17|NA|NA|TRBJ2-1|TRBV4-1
CASSQDPPTRTYNEQFF
TGCGCCAGCAGCCAAGATCCCCCGACTAGAACCTACAATGAGCAGTTCTTC
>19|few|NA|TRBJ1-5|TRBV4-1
CASSRPPQGMVYSNQPQHF
TGCGCCAGCAGCCGACCCCCTCAGGGAATGGTTTATAGCAATCAGCCCCAGCATTTT
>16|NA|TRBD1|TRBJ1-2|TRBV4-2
CASSQDTTGGSRRPTF
TGTGCCAGCAGCCAAGATACTACAGGGGGGTCCCGGCGCCCCACCTTC
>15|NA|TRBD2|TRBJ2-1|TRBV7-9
CASSLAGGYNEREFF
TGTGCCAGCAGCTTAGCCGGGGGGTACAATGAGAGGGAGTTCTTC
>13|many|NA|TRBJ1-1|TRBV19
CASSMKGDTEAFF
TGTGCCAGTAGTATGAAAGGGGACACTGAAGCTTTCTTT
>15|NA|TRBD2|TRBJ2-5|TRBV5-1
CASSPRTSGEETQYF
TGCGCCAGCAGCCCGAGGACTAGCGGGGAAGAGACCCAGTACTTC
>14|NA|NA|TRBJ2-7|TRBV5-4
CASSFNTWSYEQYF
TGTGCCAGCAGCTTTAACACCTGGTCCTACGAGCAGTACTTC
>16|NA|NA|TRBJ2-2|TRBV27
CASSSLTGLSTGELFF
TGTGCCAGCAGTTCTCTCACAGGGTTGAGCACCGGGGAGCTGTTTTTT
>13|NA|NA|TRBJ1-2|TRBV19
CASSIPDSYGYTF
TGTGCCAGTAGTATCCCAGATTCCTATGGCTACACCTTC
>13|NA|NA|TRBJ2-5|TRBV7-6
CASSFSSEGTQYF
TGTGCCAGCAGCTTTAGCTCCGAGGGGACCCAGTACTTC
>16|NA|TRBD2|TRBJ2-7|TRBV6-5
CASSYPLVGGPGEQYF
TGTGCCAGCAGTTACCCTCTGGTGGGAGGGCCAGGCGAGCAGTACTTC
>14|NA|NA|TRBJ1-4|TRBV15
CATSGRGGGEKLFF
TGTGCCACCAGCGGAAGGGGAGGGGGTGAAAAACTGTTTTTT
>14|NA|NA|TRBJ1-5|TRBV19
CASSQGQIHQPQHF
TGTGCCAGTAGTCAAGGACAGATTCATCAGCCCCAGCATTTT
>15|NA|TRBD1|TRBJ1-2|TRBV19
CASIANRGRRHGYTF
TGTGCCAGTATAGCAAACAGGGGGCGGCGTCATGGCTACACCTTC